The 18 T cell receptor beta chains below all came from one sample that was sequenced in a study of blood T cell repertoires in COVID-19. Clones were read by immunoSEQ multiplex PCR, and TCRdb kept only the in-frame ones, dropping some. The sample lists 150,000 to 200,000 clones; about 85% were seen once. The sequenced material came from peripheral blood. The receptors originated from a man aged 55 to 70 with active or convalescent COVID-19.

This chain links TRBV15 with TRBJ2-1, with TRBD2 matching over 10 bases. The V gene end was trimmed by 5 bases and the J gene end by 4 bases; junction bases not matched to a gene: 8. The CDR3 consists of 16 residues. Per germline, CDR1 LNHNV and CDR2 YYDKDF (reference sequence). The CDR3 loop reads CATSVRPGLAYNEQFF. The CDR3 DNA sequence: TGTGCCACCAGCGTACGGCCGGGACTAGCGTACAATGAGCAGTTCTTC.

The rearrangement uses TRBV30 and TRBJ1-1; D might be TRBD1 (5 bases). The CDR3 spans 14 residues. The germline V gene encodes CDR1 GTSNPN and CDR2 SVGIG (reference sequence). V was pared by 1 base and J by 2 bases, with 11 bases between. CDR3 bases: TGTGCCTGGAGTGATGGCGGGGGAAACACTGAAGCTTTCTTT. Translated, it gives CAWSDGGGNTEAFF.

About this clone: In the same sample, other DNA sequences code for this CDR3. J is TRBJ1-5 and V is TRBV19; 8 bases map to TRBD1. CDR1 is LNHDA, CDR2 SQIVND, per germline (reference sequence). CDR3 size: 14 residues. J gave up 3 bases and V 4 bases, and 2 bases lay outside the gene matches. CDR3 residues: CASSTTGDNQPQHF. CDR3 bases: TGTGCCAGTAGTACGACAGGGGACAATCAGCCCCAGCATTTT.

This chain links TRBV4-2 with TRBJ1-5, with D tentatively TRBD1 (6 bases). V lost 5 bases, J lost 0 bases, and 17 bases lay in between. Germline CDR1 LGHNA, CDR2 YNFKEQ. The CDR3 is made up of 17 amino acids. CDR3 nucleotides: TGTGCCAGCAGCAAACACTCACAGGGAAATAGCAATCAGCCCCAGCATTTT. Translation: CASSKHSQGNSNQPQHF.

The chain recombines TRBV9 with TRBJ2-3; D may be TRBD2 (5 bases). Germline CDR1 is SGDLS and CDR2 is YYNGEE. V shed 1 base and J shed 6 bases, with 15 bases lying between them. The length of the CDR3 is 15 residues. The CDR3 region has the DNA TGTGCCAGCAGCGTAAAGGGAGCCTACCAGGATACGCAGTATTTT. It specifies CASSVKGAYQDTQYF.

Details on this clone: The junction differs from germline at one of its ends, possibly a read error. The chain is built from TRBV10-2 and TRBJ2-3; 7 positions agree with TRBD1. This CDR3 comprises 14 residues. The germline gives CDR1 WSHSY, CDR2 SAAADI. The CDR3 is CASTEGAYTDTQYF. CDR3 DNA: TGCGCCAGCACTGAGGGGGCCTACACAGATACGCAGTATTTT.

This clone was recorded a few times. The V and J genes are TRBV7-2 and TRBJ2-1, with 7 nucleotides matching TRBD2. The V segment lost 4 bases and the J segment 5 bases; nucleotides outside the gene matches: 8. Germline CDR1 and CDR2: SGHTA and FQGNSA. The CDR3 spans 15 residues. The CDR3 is CASSYFNGGDNEQFF. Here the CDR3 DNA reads TGTGCCAGCAGCTACTTTAATGGGGGGGACAATGAGCAGTTCTTC.

The CDR3 region is CASRVVRDSTSYEQYF. The DNA for the CDR3 is TGTGCCAGCAGGGTGGTGCGGGACAGTACCTCCTACGAGCAGTACTTC. This sequence joins TRBV6-4 and TRBJ2-7, with a weak D call TRBD1 (7 bases). Germline CDR1 reads MRHNA; CDR2 reads SNTAGT. V lost 6 bases to trimming and J lost 0 bases, with 18 bases between them. This CDR3 has 16 residues.

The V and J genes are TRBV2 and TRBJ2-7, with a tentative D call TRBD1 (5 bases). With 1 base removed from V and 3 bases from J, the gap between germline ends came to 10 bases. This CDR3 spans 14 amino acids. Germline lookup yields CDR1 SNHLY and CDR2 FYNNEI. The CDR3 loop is CASSEGQGFYEQYF. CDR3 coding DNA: TGTGCCAGCAGTGAAGGTCAGGGCTTCTACGAGCAGTACTTC.

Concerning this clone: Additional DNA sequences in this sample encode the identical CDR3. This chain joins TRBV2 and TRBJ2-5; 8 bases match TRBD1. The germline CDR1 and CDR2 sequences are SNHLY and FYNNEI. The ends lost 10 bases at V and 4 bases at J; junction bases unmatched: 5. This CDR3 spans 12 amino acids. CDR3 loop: CATQGAGETQYF. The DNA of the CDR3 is TGTGCCACCCAGGGGGCCGGAGAGACCCAGTACTTC. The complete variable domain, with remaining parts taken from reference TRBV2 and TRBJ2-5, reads EPEVTQTPSHQVTQMGQEVILRCVPISNHLYFYWYRQILGQKVEFLVSFYNNEISEKSEIFDDQFSVERPDGSNFTLKIRSTKLEDSAMYFCATQGAGETQYFGPGTRLLVL.

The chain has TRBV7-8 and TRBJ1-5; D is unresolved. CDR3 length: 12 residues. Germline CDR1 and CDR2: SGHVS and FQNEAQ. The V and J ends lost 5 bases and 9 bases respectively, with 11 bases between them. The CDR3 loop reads CASSRGGVPQHF. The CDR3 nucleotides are TGTGCCAGCAGCCGGGGAGGTGTGCCCCAGCATTTT.

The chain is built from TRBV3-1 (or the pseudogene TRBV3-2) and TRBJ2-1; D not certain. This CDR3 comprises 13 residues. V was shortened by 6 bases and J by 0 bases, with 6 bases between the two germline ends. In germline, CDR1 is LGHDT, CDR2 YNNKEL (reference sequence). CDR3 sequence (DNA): TGTGCCAGCAGGGGCCACTCCTACAATGAGCAGTTCTTC. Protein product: CASRGHSYNEQFF.

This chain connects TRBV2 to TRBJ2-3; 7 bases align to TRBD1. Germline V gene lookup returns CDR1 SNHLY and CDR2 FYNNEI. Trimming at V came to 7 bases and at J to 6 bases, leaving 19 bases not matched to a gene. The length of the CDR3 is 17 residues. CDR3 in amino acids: CASTEDRQGRGMDTQYF. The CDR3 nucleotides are TGTGCCAGCACGGAGGATAGACAGGGCCGAGGGATGGATACGCAGTATTTT.

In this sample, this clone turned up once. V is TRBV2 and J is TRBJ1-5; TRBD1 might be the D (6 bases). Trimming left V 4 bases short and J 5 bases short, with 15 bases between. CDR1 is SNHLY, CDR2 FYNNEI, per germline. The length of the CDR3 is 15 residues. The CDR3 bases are TGTGCCAGCAGTGGATTAGGGGGACCGGATCAGCCCCAGCATTTT. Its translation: CASSGLGGPDQPQHF.

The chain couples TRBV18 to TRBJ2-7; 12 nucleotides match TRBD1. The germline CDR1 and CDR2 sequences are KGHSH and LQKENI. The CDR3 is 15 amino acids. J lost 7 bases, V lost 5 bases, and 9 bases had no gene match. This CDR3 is CASSYGTGGSGEQYF. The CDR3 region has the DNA TGTGCCAGCTCATACGGGACAGGGGGCTCGGGTGAGCAGTACTTC.

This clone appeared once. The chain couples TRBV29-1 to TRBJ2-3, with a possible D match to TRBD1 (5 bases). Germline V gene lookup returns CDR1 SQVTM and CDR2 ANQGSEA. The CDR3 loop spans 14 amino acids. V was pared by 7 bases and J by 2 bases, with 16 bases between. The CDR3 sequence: CSGADRYHTDTQYF. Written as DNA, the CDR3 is TGCAGCGGAGCAGACAGATATCACACAGATACGCAGTATTTT.

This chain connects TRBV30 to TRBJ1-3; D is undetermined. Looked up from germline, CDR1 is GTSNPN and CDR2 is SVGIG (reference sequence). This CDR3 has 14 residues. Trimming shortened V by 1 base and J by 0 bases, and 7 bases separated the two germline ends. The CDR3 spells CAWSEFGSGNTIYF. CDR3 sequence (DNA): TGTGCCTGGAGTGAGTTCGGCTCTGGAAACACCATATATTTT. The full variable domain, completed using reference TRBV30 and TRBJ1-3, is SQTIHQWPATLVQPVGSPLSLECTVEGTSNPNLYWYRQAAGRGLQLLFYSVGIGQISSEVPQNLSASRPQDRQFILSSKKLLLSDSGFYLCAWSEFGSGNTIYFGEGSWLTVV.

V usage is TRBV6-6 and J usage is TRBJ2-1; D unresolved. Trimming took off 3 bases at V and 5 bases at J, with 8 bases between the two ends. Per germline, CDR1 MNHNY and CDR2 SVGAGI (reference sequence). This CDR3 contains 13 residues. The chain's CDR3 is CASSYQLNNEQFF. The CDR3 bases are TGTGCCAGCAGTTATCAGTTAAACAATGAGCAGTTCTTC.